This TCR beta chain appears in the sequencing data of a study of blood T cell repertoires in COVID-19. Study-level information: Acute-phase and convalescent COVID-19 samples originated in the United States, Italy and Spain. The cDNA or gDNA used as material had been derived from T cells, B-cell-depleted T cells, or PBMCs.

CDR1 and CDR2 from the germline V gene are GTSNPN and SVGIG (reference sequence). The V end lost 2 bases, the J end lost 3 bases, and 14 bases lay between the germline ends. This CDR3 comprises 15 residues. In the authors' workflow: Amplification with reference gene primers provided the estimates of nucleated cell counts. Some clones are missing from TCRdb's copy, which holds only in-frame ones; the method was immunoSEQ multiplex PCR. That table supplies the V and J calls and clone size; D and trimming were determined from the DNA. The sample holds 95,000 to 150,000 clones, 70% to 85% seen once. What was sequenced was peripheral blood. This receptor was identified in a human donor with acute or convalescent COVID-19. The donor label of this sample is uncertain. This sequence joins TRBV30 and TRBJ2-4; maybe TRBD2 (7 bases). The CDR3 sequence: CAWSPGGAGKNIQYF. The CDR3 coding sequence is TGTGCCTGGAGTCCGGGGGGCGCGGGCAAAAACATTCAGTACTTC.